These 31 T cell receptor beta chains were sequenced from one sample in a study of cytomegalovirus exposure and HLA in healthy donors. In the PCR, 60 Vbeta and 13 Jbeta primers were used. Produced via immunoSEQ multiplex PCR; TCRdb's table is partial and in-frame only. The sample consists of approximately 180,000 clones, approximately 84% of them appearing once. The sample consisted of PBMCs. The receptors originated from a girl under three years old in good health and CMV-seronegative.

The chain is built from TRBV27 and TRBJ2-5, with 9 bases lining up with TRBD2. This CDR3 has 15 amino acids. Germline-derived CDR1 and CDR2 are MNHEY and SMNVEV (reference sequence). V was clipped by 5 bases and J by 0 bases; unmatched bases: 4. This CDR3 reads CASSVRGGYQETQYF. The CDR3 nucleotides read TGTGCCAGCAGTGTGCGGGGGGGATACCAAGAGACCCAGTACTTC.

This chain uses TRBV5-1 with TRBJ2-7; possibly TRBD2 for D (6 bases). V lost 0 bases and J 5 bases, leaving 15 bases between the germline ends. Germline lookup yields CDR1 SGHRS and CDR2 YFSETQ. This CDR3 contains 15 residues. The CDR3 spells CASSLDSGLFNEQYF. In nucleotides, the CDR3 is TGCGCCAGCAGCTTGGATAGCGGATTGTTCAACGAGCAGTACTTC. The full variable domain, its missing parts supplied by reference TRBV5-1 and TRBJ2-7, is KAGVTQTPRYLIKTRGQQVTLSCSPISGHRSVSWYQQTPGQGLQFLFEYFSETQRNKGNFPGRFSGRQFSNSRSEMNVSTLELGDSALYLCASSLDSGLFNEQYFGPGTRLTVT.

CDR3 residues: CASMDRASGNTIYF. The CDR3 nucleotides read TGTGCCAGCATGGACAGGGCTTCTGGAAACACCATATATTTT. V is TRBV28 and J is TRBJ1-3; 8 positions agree with TRBD1. The CDR3 is 14 residues long. The trim removed 7 bases at V and 1 base at J, leaving 3 bases unmatched. Germline assignment: CDR1 MDHEN and CDR2 SYDVKM.

The V call is TRBV19, the J call TRBJ1-5; the match to TRBD1 covers 9 bases. With V trimmed by 1 base and J by 1 base, 5 bases remained unmatched. Germline V gene lookup returns CDR1 LNHDA and CDR2 SQIVND (reference sequence). The CDR3 totals 17 residues. The CDR3 sequence is CASSIVGQGPSNQPQHF. CDR3 in DNA: TGTGCCAGTAGTATAGTGGGACAGGGCCCGAGCAATCAGCCCCAGCATTTT.

This clone came up once. The gene calls are TRBV29-1 and TRBJ2-1, with a possible D match to TRBD2 (6 bases). Germline V gives CDR1 SQVTM, CDR2 ANQGSEA. This CDR3 spans 13 amino acids. V lost 4 bases and J 3 bases, leaving 10 bases between the germline ends. The CDR3 DNA reads as TGCAGCGTTGGTCGGGAGCTCTACAATGAGCAGTTCTTC. Amino acids: CSVGRELYNEQFF.

This clone was found a few times. J is TRBJ2-5 and V is TRBV12-5, with D hard to call. V was clipped by 2 bases and J by 5 bases, with 9 bases between them. The CDR3 is made up of 13 amino acids. CDR1 is LGHNT, CDR2 FRNRAP, per germline. The CDR3 DNA sequence: TGTGCTAGTGGTTTGCGAGCAGGCGAGACCCAGTACTTC. Amino acid sequence: CASGLRAGETQYF.

This CDR3 reads CASSLISRQANTGELFF. CDR3 DNA: TGTGCCAGCAGCTTAATATCCCGGCAGGCGAACACCGGGGAGCTGTTTTTT. V gene TRBV7-9 combines with J gene TRBJ2-2; unclear D gene. Germline V CDR1 and CDR2: SEHNR, FQNEAQ (reference sequence). V was clipped by 2 bases and J by 0 bases, with 13 bases between them. The CDR3 is 17 residues long.

The chain has TRBV5-6 and TRBJ2-7; 7 positions match TRBD1. Germline CDR1 is SGHDT and CDR2 is YYEEEE. The CDR3 extends over 12 amino acids. V lost 3 bases to trimming and J lost 12 bases; unmatched junction nucleotides: 9. CDR3: CASSSVQGLPYF. The DNA for the CDR3 is TGTGCCAGCAGCTCGGTACAGGGGCTTCCGTACTTC.

In this sample, this clone turned up once. J is TRBJ1-6 and V is TRBV7-9, with TRBD1 matching 7 bases. Trimming removed 3 bases from V and 6 bases from J; junction bases left unmatched: 8. This CDR3 is 16 amino acids long. In germline, CDR1 is SEHNR, CDR2 FQNEAQ (reference sequence). This CDR3 reads CASSLGPGQRNSPLHF. The CDR3 DNA is TGTGCCAGCAGCTTGGGACCGGGACAGCGTAATTCACCCCTCCACTTT.

V gene TRBV11-1 combines with J gene TRBJ1-1, with D unclear. Trimming shortened V by 5 bases and J by 11 bases, and 18 bases separated the two germline ends. The CDR3 contains 13 residues. Germline V gene lookup returns CDR1 SGHAT and CDR2 FQDESV (reference sequence). CDR3 in DNA: TGTGCCAGCAGCCCCCAATCGGGGATTGGGGCTTTCTTT. This encodes CASSPQSGIGAFF.

V gene TRBV7-3 combines with J gene TRBJ2-7; 10 positions agree with TRBD2. The CDR3 consists of 18 residues. Looked up from germline, CDR1 is SGHTA and CDR2 is FQGTGA. V trimming: 1 base; J trimming: 7 bases; junction bases outside the gene matches: 16. The CDR3 DNA follows: TGTGCCAGCAGCTTAAACCCCGGGACTAGCGCCGGAGGTGTTGAGCAGTACTTC. Amino acid sequence: CASSLNPGTSAGGVEQYF. Using reference TRBV7-3 and TRBJ2-7 for the parts outside the CDR3, the full variable domain is GAGVSQTPSNKVTEKGKYVELRCDPISGHTALYWYRQSLGQGPEFLIYFQGTGAADDSGLPNDRFFAVRPEGSVSTLKIQRTERGDSAVYLCASSLNPGTSAGGVEQYFGPGTRLTVT.

The V call is TRBV5-4, the J call TRBJ2-7; D possibly corresponds to TRBD1 (6 bases). Per germline, CDR1 SGHNT and CDR2 YYREEE (reference sequence). The V end was cut by 4 bases, the J end by 5 bases, with 22 bases between. The CDR3 sequence is 16 residues long. The DNA of the CDR3 is TGTGCCAGCAGCGGCGGCAGGGGTTTAAATCCCGACGAGCAGTACTTC. Its translation: CASSGGRGLNPDEQYF. Together with reference TRBV5-4 and TRBJ2-7, the CDR3 gives the full variable domain: ETGVTQSPTHLIKTRGQQVTLRCSSQSGHNTVSWYQQALGQGPQFIFQYYREEENGRGNFPPRFSGLQFPNYSSELNVNALELDDSALYLCASSGGRGLNPDEQYFGPGTRLTVT.

This sequence joins TRBV4-1 and TRBJ1-1, with D possibly matching TRBD1 (5 bases). CDR1 and CDR2 (germline): MGHRA, YSYEKL. V lost 2 bases and J lost 6, with 13 bases in between. The CDR3 spans 14 residues. Here the CDR3 DNA reads TGCGCCAGCAGCCAACAGACGGGGGTCTCTGAAGCTTTCTTT. The encoded protein is CASSQQTGVSEAFF.

The chain has TRBV4-2 and TRBJ1-2; 10 bases align to TRBD1. CDR3 length: 16 amino acids. Germline CDR1 reads LGHNA; CDR2 reads YNFKEQ. The V and J ends lost 3 bases and 8 bases, in that order; junction bases with no gene match: 12. CDR3 bases: TGTGCCAGCAGCCATAGAATCCTGGGACAGGGGAGCGGCTACACCTTC. This sequence encodes CASSHRILGQGSGYTF.

The rearrangement links TRBV27 to TRBJ1-3; 7 positions agree with TRBD1. With 2 bases clipped from V and 3 bases from J, the junction kept 7 bases outside the gene matches. The CDR3 loop spans 16 amino acids. Per the germline V gene, CDR1 is MNHEY and CDR2 is SMNVEV (reference sequence). The CDR3 region is CASSLLLYRGGNTIYF. The DNA for the CDR3 is TGTGCCAGCAGTTTACTCCTTTACAGGGGTGGAAACACCATATATTTT.

Concerning this clone itself: Other DNA sequences in this specimen translate into the identical CDR3. V usage is TRBV7-2 and J usage is TRBJ2-1; 10 nucleotides agree with TRBD2. CDR1 is SGHTA, CDR2 FQGNSA, per germline. The CDR3 has 15 residues. V shed 1 base and J 3 bases; nucleotides not matched to a gene: 0. The CDR3 region has the DNA TGTGCCAGCAGCTTAGTAGCGGGAGGCTACAATGAGCAGTTCTTC. Translated: CASSLVAGGYNEQFF.

The chain employs TRBV7-9 and TRBJ2-1, with D possibly being TRBD2 (6 bases). This CDR3 region has 13 residues. V lost 1 base and J lost 12, with 13 bases in between. Looked up from germline, CDR1 is SEHNR and CDR2 is FQNEAQ (reference sequence). The CDR3 DNA sequence: TGTGCCAGCAGCTTAGTCACGGGGGTAGGGCAGTTCTTC. Its translation is CASSLVTGVGQFF.

This clone was picked up one time. The V and J genes are TRBV6-1 and TRBJ1-1; 7 positions match TRBD1. V shed 6 bases, J shed 0 bases, and the junction held 4 bases outside the gene matches. Germline CDR1 MNHNS, CDR2 SASEGT. The CDR3 extends over 14 amino acids. The CDR3 reads CASSLGQLNTEAFF. The CDR3 DNA reads TGTGCCAGCAGCTTGGGACAGCTGAACACTGAAGCTTTCTTT.

The chain has TRBV20-1 and TRBJ1-2; no clear D. The CDR3 totals 11 residues. Germline lookup yields CDR1 DFQATT and CDR2 SNEGSKA (reference sequence). Deletions cut 3 bases from V and 4 bases from J, with 6 bases between. CDR3 residues: CSASGSYGYTF. As DNA, the CDR3 is TGCAGTGCTAGCGGTTCCTATGGCTACACCTTC.

The chain joins TRBV5-1 to TRBJ2-1; 12 bases are shared with TRBD2. The ends lost 4 bases at V and 6 bases at J; junction bases unmatched: 11. In germline, CDR1 is SGHRS, CDR2 YFSETQ. The CDR3 extends over 17 amino acids. As DNA, the CDR3 is TGCGCCAGCAGCAGACGGACTAGCGGGGCCCCTACCAATGAGCAGTTCTTC. Translating gives CASSRRTSGAPTNEQFF.

In this sample, this clone turned up a few times. The chain employs TRBV7-2 and TRBJ1-3; TRBD1 agrees at 7 bases. The CDR3 consists of 15 residues. Germline lookup yields CDR1 SGHTA and CDR2 FQGNSA. Unmatched junction bases numbered 1, after V lost 2 bases and J lost 0 bases. As DNA, the CDR3 is TGTGCCAGCAGCTTACGGGACAGCTCTGGAAACACCATATATTTT. Amino acid sequence: CASSLRDSSGNTIYF.

This chain uses TRBV12-5 with TRBJ1-1; 8 bases line up with TRBD1. The CDR3 length is 15 residues. After removal of 8 bases from V and 1 base from J, the junction contained 9 bases not matched to a gene. The germline CDR1 and CDR2 sequences are LGHNT and FRNRAP. The CDR3 DNA is TGTGCTAGTAGAGGGGCTCAGGGGGCGAACACTGAAGCTTTCTTT. It encodes CASRGAQGANTEAFF.

This clone was seen once. The genes are TRBV25-1 and TRBJ2-1; 9 bases align to TRBD2. This CDR3 is 16 amino acids long. The germline V gene encodes CDR1 MGHDK and CDR2 SYGVNS. J was trimmed by 4 bases and V by 2 bases; bases with no gene match: 6. CDR3 sequence (DNA): TGTGCCAGCAGTGAAGGATCTAGCGGGGTTTACAATGAGCAGTTCTTC. Protein: CASSEGSSGVYNEQFF.

The rearrangement links TRBV7-2 to TRBJ2-7, with TRBD2 matching 8 bases. CDR3 length: 14 amino acids. J was trimmed by 0 bases and V by 4 bases; bases with no gene match: 2. The V gene's germline CDR1 is SGHTA and CDR2 FQGNSA. Here the CDR3 reads CASSSGGSSYEQYF. The CDR3 DNA follows: TGTGCCAGCAGCTCGGGGGGGAGCTCCTACGAGCAGTACTTC.

V is TRBV5-1 and J is TRBJ2-3, with no clear D. The CDR3 has 14 residues. The germline V gene has CDR1 SGHRS and CDR2 YFSETQ. Trimming stripped 5 bases from V and 2 bases from J, with 12 bases between. The CDR3 DNA is TGCGCCAGCAGAGGCGGAGCTGACACAGATACGCAGTATTTT. This encodes CASRGGADTDTQYF. The full variable domain, in which reference TRBV5-1 and TRBJ2-3 provide the parts outside the CDR3, is KAGVTQTPRYLIKTRGQQVTLSCSPISGHRSVSWYQQTPGQGLQFLFEYFSETQRNKGNFPGRFSGRQFSNSRSEMNVSTLELGDSALYLCASRGGADTDTQYFGPGTRLTVL.

This clone was seen a few times. One end of the junction is discordant with germline, which a read error may explain. This chain links TRBV7-7 with TRBJ1-2; unclear D gene. This CDR3 spans 15 amino acids. Looked up from germline, CDR1 is SSHAT and CDR2 is FNYEAQ (reference sequence). The CDR3 DNA reads TGTGCTAGCAGCCCCATCGGTGATCGTCACTATGGCTACACCTTC. It yields the protein CASSPIGDRHYGYTF.

V is TRBV4-3 and J is TRBJ2-7, with D maybe TRBD1 (7 bases). CDR3 size: 19 residues. The germline V gene encodes CDR1 LGHNA and CDR2 YSLEER. Trimming shortened V by 4 bases and J by 5 bases, and 30 bases separated the two germline ends. Here the CDR3 reads CASSRPALRQGGVLDEQYF. As DNA, the CDR3 is TGCGCCAGCAGCCGACCAGCCCTTCGACAGGGAGGTGTTTTGGACGAGCAGTACTTC.

This clone was found a few times. This sequence joins TRBV7-2 and TRBJ2-5; D perhaps matches TRBD1 (5 bases). V lost 1 base and J lost 3, with 9 bases in between. The CDR3 totals 14 residues. Germline CDR1 reads SGHTA; CDR2 reads FQGNSA. The DNA for the CDR3 is TGTGCCAGCAGCTTAGTGCAGGGCGAAGAGACCCAGTACTTC. Its translation is CASSLVQGEETQYF.

The CDR3 nucleotides are TGTGCCAGCAGCTTAGATTTGGACAAAGGGGGCACAGATACGCAGTATTTT. It specifies CASSLDLDKGGTDTQYF. The J gene is TRBJ2-3, the V gene TRBV7-6; maybe TRBD1 (5 bases). CDR1 is SGHVS and CDR2 is FNYEAQ in the germline V gene. Trimming removed 1 base from V and 1 base from J, with 15 bases in between. The length of the CDR3 is 17 residues.

The rearrangement uses TRBV18 and TRBJ2-7; 8 nucleotides line up with TRBD2. Germline loops: CDR1 KGHSH, CDR2 LQKENI. The V and J ends lost 1 base and 2 bases, in that order; junction bases with no gene match: 4. This CDR3 comprises 15 residues. CDR3: CASSPRTGGPYEQYF. CDR3 coding DNA: TGTGCCAGCTCACCACGGACGGGAGGGCCCTACGAGCAGTACTTC.

V is TRBV5-1 and J is TRBJ2-3, with unresolved D. Germline CDR1 reads SGHRS; CDR2 reads YFSETQ. Trimming shortened V by 1 base and J by 0 bases, and 3 bases separated the two germline ends. CDR3 length: 13 residues. The CDR3 loop is CASSLTSTDTQYF. The CDR3, as DNA: TGCGCCAGCAGCTTGACTAGCACAGATACGCAGTATTTT.